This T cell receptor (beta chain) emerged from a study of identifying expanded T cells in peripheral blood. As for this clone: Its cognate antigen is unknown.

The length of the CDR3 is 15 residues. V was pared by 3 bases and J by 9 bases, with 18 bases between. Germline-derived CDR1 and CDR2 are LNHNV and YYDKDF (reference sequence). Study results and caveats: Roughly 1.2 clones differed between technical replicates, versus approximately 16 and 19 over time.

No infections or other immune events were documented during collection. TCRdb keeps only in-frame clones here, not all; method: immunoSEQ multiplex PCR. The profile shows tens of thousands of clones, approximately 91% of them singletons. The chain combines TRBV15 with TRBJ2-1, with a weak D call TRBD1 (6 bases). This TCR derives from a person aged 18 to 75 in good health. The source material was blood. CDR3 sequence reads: CATSSRTEGQREQFF. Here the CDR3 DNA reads TGTGCCACCAGCAGTCGGACTGAGGGACAACGTGAGCAGTTCTTC.